The clone carrying this TCR beta chain was found many times. Its antigen is unidentified. This sample was taken from a study of regulatory T cells in long-lasting Graves disease. Relying on iRepertoire HTBI primers and Arm-PCR of CDR3 regions, the team built TCR beta libraries. TCRdb used MiXCR to reprocess the multiplex PCR reads, holding one entry per CDR3 protein. The table includes a few hundred thousand distinct CDR3 sequences, 21% detected once. Germline V gene data show CDR1 as MNHNS and CDR2 as SASEGT. The CDR3 is 12 residues long. Trimming pared 7 bases from V and 7 bases from J, leaving 13 bases between. Whole-study findings and limits: Persistent disease showed a preference for TRBV28, TRBJ1-2 and TRBJ2-5. Among persistent patients, a larger number of public clonotypes were shared (2,741) than among newly diagnosed patients (966).

Time point denoted: persistent/refractory GD, antithyroid drugs over 5 years with positive TRAb. The authors made the TCR library using RNA they extracted from PBMCs. Diagnosing Graves' disease relied on the American Thyroid Association guidelines. The starting material was peripheral blood mononuclear cells (PBMCs), obtained when the disease was refractory, from a patient treated with antithyroid drugs. The TCR sequence derives from a female donor with Graves disease. This chain connects TRBV6-1 to TRBJ1-1; D perhaps matches TRBD1 (6 bases). CDR3: CASIRGGGEAFF. CDR3 in DNA: TGTGCCAGCATCAGGGGCGGAGGTGAAGCTTTCTTT.